This TCR beta chain is drawn from a study of T cells in Graves' hyperthyroidism and ophthalmopathy. CDR1 is SGHRS, CDR2 YFSETQ, per germline. The CDR3 has 15 amino acids. Trimming stripped 4 bases from V and 3 bases from J, with 16 bases between. Template material for amplifying TCR beta CDR3 regions consisted of RNA transcripts. TCR CDR3 regions were first amplified by RT-PCR with HTBI primers. Each CDR3 protein is one row after TCRdb ran MiXCR on the multiplex PCR reads. Among 480,000 or so distinct CDR3 sequences listed, 40% to 55% were seen once. This clonotype was obtained from an adult woman with Graves' disease, either hyperthyroidism or ophthalmopathy (not recorded which). The chain employs TRBV5-1 and TRBJ1-1; D is unclear. Sample: peripheral blood or thyroid tissue (not recorded which). Here the CDR3 reads CASSTTVSLDTEAFF. The CDR3 DNA sequence: TGCGCCAGCAGCACGACGGTTTCGTTGGACACTGAAGCTTTCTTT.